The clone carrying this T cell receptor beta chain was found a few times. Its antigen is unknown. This specimen comes from a study of T-cell reconstitution after alpha-beta-depleted transplantation in children. The length of the CDR3 is 15 residues. Trimming took off 1 base at V and 3 bases at J, with 11 bases between the two ends. General study points: Day-60 TCRbeta diversity that was high in some patients was derived from surviving recipient T cells and thymic progenitors. Several hundred expanded graft clones reportedly gave rise to the alpha-beta T cells present about two months after transplant.

Construction of the TCRbeta library involved unique molecular identifiers. In TCRdb, the PCR reads were re-called with MiXCR into one record per CDR3 protein. The sample lists approximately 110,000 distinct CDR3 sequences, about a tenth occurring once. The gene calls are TRBV12-3 or TRBV12-4 and TRBJ2-3, with D unclear. The source was PBMCs, collected before TCRalphabeta/CD19-depleted stem cell transplant. This receptor was obtained from a boy under 10 years old with acute lymphoblastic leukemia, due to receive a stem cell transplant. CDR3 loop: CASSLGAMRTDTQYF. In DNA, the CDR3 is TGTGCCAGCAGTTTAGGGGCAATGCGGACAGATACGCAGTATTTT.